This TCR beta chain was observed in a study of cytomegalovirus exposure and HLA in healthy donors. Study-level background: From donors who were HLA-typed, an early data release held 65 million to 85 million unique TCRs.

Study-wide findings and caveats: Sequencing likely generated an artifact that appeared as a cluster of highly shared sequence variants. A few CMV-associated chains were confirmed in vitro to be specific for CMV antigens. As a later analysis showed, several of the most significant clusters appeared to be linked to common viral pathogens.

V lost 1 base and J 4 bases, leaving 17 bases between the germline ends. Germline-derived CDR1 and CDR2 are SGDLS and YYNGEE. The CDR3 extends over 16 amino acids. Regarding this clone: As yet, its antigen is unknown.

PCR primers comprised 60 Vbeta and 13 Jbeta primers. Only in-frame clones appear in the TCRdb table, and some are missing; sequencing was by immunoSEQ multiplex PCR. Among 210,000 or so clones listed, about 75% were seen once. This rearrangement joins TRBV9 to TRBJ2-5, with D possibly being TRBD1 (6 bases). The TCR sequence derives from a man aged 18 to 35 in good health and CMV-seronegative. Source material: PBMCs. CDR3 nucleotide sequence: TGTGCCAGCAGCGTATCCCAGGGGTCCCCCGGAGAGACCCAGTACTTC. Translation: CASSVSQGSPGETQYF. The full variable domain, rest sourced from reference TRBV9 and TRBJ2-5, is DSGVTQTPKHLITATGQRVTLRCSPRSGDLSVYWYQQSLDQGLQFLIQYYNGEERAKGNILERFSAQQFPDLHSELNLSSLELGDSALYFCASSVSQGSPGETQYFGPGTRLLVL.